The 17 T cell receptor beta chains reported below all come from one sample, sequenced in a study of blood T cell repertoires in COVID-19. Produced via immunoSEQ multiplex PCR; TCRdb's table is partial and in-frame only. The table lists more than 200,000 clones, 70% to 90% of them singletons. The sequenced sample consisted of PBMCs or T cells enriched from blood (not recorded which). These receptors originate from a man aged 25 to 40 who had recovered from COVID-19.

The chain uses TRBV28 and TRBJ2-7; TRBD2 matches 10 bases. CDR1 is MDHEN, CDR2 SYDVKM, per germline. The CDR3 runs 14 residues. Trimming at V came to 5 bases and at J to 7 bases, leaving 8 bases not matched to a gene. CDR3 in DNA: TGTGCCAGCAGTGCTAGCGGGAGCGGAGGGGAGCAGTACTTC. Encoded protein: CASSASGSGGEQYF.

In DNA, the CDR3 is TGCGCCAGCAGTCGGGACTCTAGCCTCGACGAGCAGTACTTC. Its translation: CASSRDSSLDEQYF. The chain uses TRBV10-2 and TRBJ2-7; the D gene is possibly TRBD2 (6 bases). Trimming stripped 5 bases from V and 5 bases from J, with 16 bases between. The CDR3 sequence is 14 residues long. Per the germline V gene, CDR1 is WSHSY and CDR2 is SAAADI.

The J gene is TRBJ2-7, the V gene TRBV4-3, with 10 bases aligning to TRBD1. This CDR3 is 16 amino acids long. Germline CDR1 LGHNA, CDR2 YSLEER. After removal of 0 bases from V and 1 base from J, the junction contained 3 bases not matched to a gene. The CDR3 DNA reads TGCGCCAGCAGCCAAGACCGGGACAGGGGATCCTACGAGCAGTACTTC. Its translation: CASSQDRDRGSYEQYF.

This chain connects TRBV6-2 or TRBV6-3 to TRBJ2-5; 8 bases align to TRBD1. The trim removed 2 bases at V and 6 bases at J, leaving 5 bases unmatched. CDR1 MNHEY and CDR2 SVGEGT come from the germline V gene. The CDR3 totals 14 residues. The CDR3 nucleotides read TGTGCCAGCAGTTACGGCAGGGGGCGAAAGACCCAGTACTTC. This translates into CASSYGRGRKTQYF.

The rearrangement links TRBV15 to TRBJ1-4; 8 bases agree with TRBD1. Per germline, CDR1 LNHNV and CDR2 YYDKDF (reference sequence). After removal of 3 bases from V and 2 bases from J, the junction contained 8 bases not matched to a gene. This CDR3 spans 17 amino acids. The chain's CDR3 is CATSSRGQGTTNEKLFF. The CDR3 DNA sequence: TGTGCCACCAGCAGTCGCGGACAGGGCACGACTAATGAAAAACTGTTTTTT.

The chain joins TRBV27 to TRBJ2-3; D ambiguous. The CDR3 loop spans 12 amino acids. Germline CDR1 is MNHEY and CDR2 is SMNVEV (reference sequence). V was trimmed by 7 bases and J by 2 bases, leaving 7 bases between them. This chain's CDR3 is CASTGDTDTQYF. The CDR3 coding sequence is TGTGCCAGCACGGGTGACACAGATACGCAGTATTTT.

The chain joins TRBV7-2 to TRBJ1-6, with D tentatively TRBD1 (5 bases). The length of the CDR3 is 12 residues. Trimming took 6 bases from V and 14 from J, leaving 14 bases between them. Germline V gene data show CDR1 as SGHTA and CDR2 as FQGNSA. CDR3 in amino acids: CASSRDRGTLHF. In DNA form, the CDR3 reads TGTGCCAGCAGTCGGGACCGCGGGACCCTCCACTTT.

J is TRBJ2-5 and V is TRBV11-2, with D perhaps matching TRBD1 (6 bases). V shed 5 bases and J shed 7 bases, with 14 bases lying between them. Germline CDR1 is SGHAT and CDR2 is FQNNGV. This CDR3 region has 13 residues. In nucleotides, the CDR3 is TGTGCCAGCAGCCTCAGGGGTTGGGGGACCCAGTACTTC. This gives the protein CASSLRGWGTQYF.

The chain links TRBV27 to TRBJ2-1; TRBD2 matches 7 bases. Germline-derived CDR1 and CDR2 are MNHEY and SMNVEV (reference sequence). J was trimmed by 1 base and V by 3 bases; bases with no gene match: 6. The CDR3 has 16 residues. CDR3 residues: CASSLGGGGSYNEQFF. Here the CDR3 DNA reads TGTGCCAGCAGTTTGGGGGGGGGAGGATCCTACAATGAGCAGTTCTTC.

With respect to this clone: The same CDR3 is also encoded by other DNA sequences in this sample. CDR3 region: CASSLGDRNTEAFF. The CDR3 DNA follows: TGTGCCAGCAGCTTGGGAGACCGGAACACTGAAGCTTTCTTT. The chain joins TRBV7-9 to TRBJ1-1; D ambiguous. Germline V CDR1 and CDR2: SEHNR, FQNEAQ (reference sequence). CDR3 length: 14 residues. Trimming took off 3 bases at V and 1 base at J, with 9 bases between the two ends.

The chain joins TRBV14 to TRBJ2-2, with 11 bases fitting TRBD2. This CDR3 spans 19 amino acids. CDR1 and CDR2 (germline): SGHDN, FVKESK. The J segment lost 5 bases and the V segment lost 1 base, leaving 12 bases of the junction unmatched. The CDR3, as DNA: TGTGCCAGCAGCCAAGGGGACCTACTAGCGGGGGTAACGACCGGGGAGCTGTTTTTT. Amino acid sequence: CASSQGDLLAGVTTGELFF.

The J gene is TRBJ2-7, the V gene TRBV6-5; 8 positions agree with TRBD2. The CDR3 length is 14 residues. The germline V gene encodes CDR1 MNHEY and CDR2 SVGAGI. Trimming took 5 bases from V and 1 from J; bases not matched to a gene: 4. The DNA for the CDR3 is TGTGCCAGCAGTCCAAGCGGGGGATCCTACGAGCAGTACTTC. Translating gives CASSPSGGSYEQYF.

The genes are TRBV10-3 and TRBJ2-7; 9 positions match TRBD2. CDR1 ENHRY and CDR2 SYGVKD come from the germline V gene. The CDR3 has 14 amino acids. The V gene end was trimmed by 7 bases and the J gene end by 3 bases; junction bases not matched to a gene: 7. CDR3 DNA sequence: TGTGCCATCACACCCCTAGCGGGACTCTACGAGCAGTACTTC. Translation gives CAITPLAGLYEQYF.

CDR3: CATSDTFAGAGTEAFF. The CDR3 DNA follows: TGTGCCACCAGTGACACATTCGCGGGGGCGGGGACTGAAGCTTTCTTT. The V call is TRBV24-1, the J call TRBJ1-1, with D perhaps TRBD1 (6 bases). The CDR3 is made up of 16 amino acids. The V gene's germline CDR1 is KGHDR and CDR2 SFDVKD. The V end was cut by 4 bases, the J end by 5 bases, with 19 bases between.

This rearrangement joins TRBV19 to TRBJ1-1; TRBD1 matches 9 bases. Per germline, CDR1 LNHDA and CDR2 SQIVND (reference sequence). The CDR3 runs to 14 residues. Trimming removed 5 bases from V and 7 bases from J; junction bases left unmatched: 8. CDR3 loop: CASSVAGTGFEAFF. The CDR3 DNA follows: TGTGCCAGTAGTGTTGCCGGGACAGGGTTTGAAGCTTTCTTT.

The CDR3: CASSTLRAGDCYGYTF. The CDR3, as DNA: TGTGCCAGCAGCACCCTTAGGGCAGGGGATTGCTATGGCTACACCTTC. The chain uses TRBV21-1 and TRBJ1-2; the D segment call TRBD1 is taken from the table without a DNA check. TRBV21-1 corresponds to a pseudogene. The CDR3 has 16 amino acids.

The chain carries TRBV6-2 or TRBV6-3 and TRBJ1-5; D ambiguous. V lost 4 bases, J lost 3 bases, and 13 bases lay in between. From germline, CDR1 is MNHEY and CDR2 SVGEGT. The CDR3 covers 15 residues. The CDR3, as DNA: TGTGCCAGCAGTTTTGCGGGGATTTACAATCAGCCCCAGCATTTT. Its translation: CASSFAGIYNQPQHF.